The rows below give T cell receptor beta chains drawn from one sample of a study of blood T cell repertoires in COVID-19. The method was immunoSEQ multiplex PCR; TCRdb's version includes in-frame clones alone and lacks a portion of them. Of about 210,000 clones in the sample, approximately 80% were seen once. Specimen: peripheral blood. The receptors derive from a human donor in a cohort sampled during active COVID-19. The CDR3 runs from the conserved cysteine through the conserved F or W.

>15|TRBV6-5
CASSYSGGGPGKQYF
>15|TRBV5-1
CASSLASGVGTEAFF
>20|TRBV7-3
CASSLGVLKTGSRAYNEQFF
>16|TRBV10-3
CAITSLKGVNTGELFF
>13|TRBV30
CAWSVQGNQPQHF
>15|TRBV28
CASSPVGGISNIQYF
>15|TRBV28
CASSLGGAGNQPQHF
>15|TRBV2
CASKPQGLVKETQYF
>15|TRBV6-4
CASSASGGTTDTQYF
>15|TRBV19
CASSIGTGGSETQYF
>15|TRBV5-1
CASSLRGQGRDEQYF
>15|TRBV28
CASSLDRVGNTEAFF
>14|TRBV19
CASSSSRGLNGYTF
>13|TRBV19
CASMGQGITEAFF
>12|TRBV14
CASSQGRYEQYF
>14|TRBV19
CASSVGQPSDTQYF
>17|TRBV7-9
CASSINYRGPNTGELFF
>15|TRBV5-1
CASSLMGQRIETQYF
>11|TRBV27
CASSSSYEQYF
>13|TRBV7-2
CASSLGQDNEQFF
>15|TRBV5-6
CASSQLAGGQETQYF
>16|TRBV21-1
CASIVRQGCSSDTQYF
>17|TRBV27
CASSSWGQIYSNQPQHF
>14|TRBV19
CASRGGKAYNEQFF
>15|TRBV3-1/TRBV3-2
CARTGQGNDTGELFF
>13|TRBV30
CAWSVRGNNEQFF
>14|TRBV10-3
CAIRVTSETDTQYF
>16|TRBV7-9
CASSPLHTGDTGELFF
>14|TRBV7-9
CASSSRLRTDTQYF
>15|TRBV5-4
CASSRGTGENSPLHF
>16|TRBV19
CASSQGWPSGRNEQFF
>15|TRBV28
CASRTRTETPYEQYF
>14|TRBV11-3
CASSQQGLGTEAFF
>14|TRBV9
CASSVRQGDGVQYF
>13|TRBV28
CASGGTSGYEQYF
>16|TRBV18
CASSDGLAGDTGELFF
>14|TRBV7-2
CASSLQGLHTEAFF
>13|TRBV28
CATRQGSSYEQYF
>14|TRBV5-5
CASSLFSGTAEAFF
>14|TRBV5-4
CASSLASGGETQYF
>19|TRBV11-2
CASSTTFMLTSGRADTQYF
>16|TRBV21-1
CASSTYRDRASYEQYF
>13|TRBV11-2
CASSRGQVDGYTF
>14|TRBV7-2
CASSSLGGRYGYTF
>15|TRBV15
CATSRVPLANQPQHF
>15|TRBV2
CASIFPGQGWSEAFF
>15|TRBV10-3
CAISVGGALTDTQYF
>16|TRBV7-6
CASSLSSILGGGEQYF
>15|TRBV16
CASSQSLAGNDEQFF
>16|TRBV11-3
CASSLDGTGITDTQYF
>14|TRBV5-4
CASSQRDYADTQYF
>14|TRBV9
CASSVWGLRDEQFF
>15|TRBV24-1
CATSDDRGRGDTQYF